Listed here are 23 T cell receptor beta chains from one sample, sequenced in a study of early T cells in non-severe SARS-CoV-2 infection. TCRdb called the 5' RACE reads again in MiXCR, with one record for every CDR3 protein. The table shows approximately 100,000 distinct CDR3 sequences, with 12% to 15% occurring only once. The sequencing input was whole blood. These receptors came from an adult who was a healthcare worker with PCR-confirmed SARS-CoV-2 infection or an uninfected control (not recorded which).

This clonotype has a count of ten or more. The chain recombines TRBV28 with TRBJ2-3; D is possibly TRBD1 or TRBD2 (5 bases each). The germline V gene encodes CDR1 MDHEN and CDR2 SYDVKM. The germline V and J ends were trimmed by 6 bases and 6 bases, with 16 bases remaining between them. This CDR3 contains 14 residues. CDR3 sequence: CASSPRAWGDTQYF. CDR3 nucleotides: TGTGCCAGCAGCCCCCGAGCGTGGGGGGATACGCAGTATTTT.

This clonotype was seen at least ten times. This chain links TRBV28 with TRBJ2-7, with D possibly matching TRBD1 (6 bases). The germline gives CDR1 MDHEN, CDR2 SYDVKM. The CDR3 contains 16 residues. Trimming shortened V by 2 bases and J by 12 bases, and 26 bases separated the two germline ends. The CDR3 here is CASSLGPGDIRAEGYF. The CDR3 nucleotides are TGTGCCAGCAGTTTAGGGCCCGGGGACATCAGGGCAGAGGGGTACTTC.

This clonotype occurred a few times. The chain combines TRBV15 with TRBJ2-5, with 9 positions matching TRBD2. V dropped 0 bases and J dropped 5; count of bases not matched to a gene: 7. Germline CDR1 and CDR2: LNHNV and YYDKDF (reference sequence). This CDR3 comprises 16 residues. The chain's CDR3 is CATSRDRGGGAETQYF. In DNA, the CDR3 is TGTGCCACCAGCAGAGATCGTGGCGGGGGGGCTGAGACCCAGTACTTC.

This rearrangement joins TRBV7-9 to TRBJ2-5; TRBD1 matches at 8 bases. The V gene's germline CDR1 is SEHNR and CDR2 FQNEAQ (reference sequence). The CDR3 consists of 15 residues. J lost 4 bases, V lost 5 bases, and 9 bases had no gene match. CDR3 nucleotide sequence: TGTGCCAGCAGCCCCCGAGACAGGGGAGGAGAGACCCAGTACTTC. Protein: CASSPRDRGGETQYF.

This clonotype was seen a handful of times. The J gene is TRBJ1-1, the V gene TRBV11-2; TRBD1 is a possible D gene (6 bases). This CDR3 contains 14 residues. V lost 0 bases and J 5 bases, leaving 10 bases between the germline ends. Germline V gives CDR1 SGHAT, CDR2 FQNNGV. CDR3: CASSLEQGSTEAFF. CDR3 nucleotides: TGTGCCAGCAGCTTAGAACAGGGAAGTACTGAAGCTTTCTTT.

There are a few counts of this clonotype. This sequence joins TRBV14 and TRBJ1-6; a weak D match, TRBD1 (5 bases). This CDR3 spans 16 amino acids. Germline V gene sequence: CDR1 SGHDN, CDR2 FVKESK. V gave up 0 bases and J gave up 7 bases, with 13 bases separating them. In DNA form, the CDR3 reads TGTGCCAGCAGCCAAGATGTGGGGCAGCGCAATTCACCCCTCCACTTT. Encoded protein: CASSQDVGQRNSPLHF.

This clonotype has a handful of counts. The genes are TRBV27 and TRBJ2-7; the D is unclear. Trimming left V 8 bases short and J 5 bases short, with 19 bases between. Germline values: CDR1 MNHEY, CDR2 SMNVEV (reference sequence). CDR3 length: 14 residues. The CDR3 sequence: CASFPPPQSNEQYF. Here the CDR3 DNA reads TGTGCCAGCTTTCCTCCTCCGCAGAGCAACGAGCAGTACTTC.

This clonotype has at least ten counts. The V and J genes are TRBV2 and TRBJ1-2, with 11 bases aligning to TRBD1. The CDR3 runs 13 residues. The V gene end was trimmed by 8 bases and the J gene end by 8 bases; junction bases not matched to a gene: 7. Germline loops: CDR1 SNHLY, CDR2 FYNNEI. The CDR3 protein is CASWTGGAGGYTF. CDR3 sequence (DNA): TGTGCCAGCTGGACAGGGGGCGCGGGAGGCTACACCTTC.

This clonotype was seen ten or more times. The chain has TRBV7-6 and TRBJ1-2, with D unresolved. CDR1 SGHVS and CDR2 FNYEAQ come from the germline V gene. V lost 1 base and J 3 bases, leaving 6 bases between the germline ends. This CDR3 contains 13 residues. In DNA, the CDR3 is TGTGCCAGCAGCTTAGGTTTGCACTATGGCTACACCTTC. It codes for CASSLGLHYGYTF.

This clonotype showed up many times. This chain links TRBV12-5 with TRBJ2-2, with D unresolved. The germline CDR1 and CDR2 sequences are LGHNT and FRNRAP. The V end lost 4 bases, the J end lost 2 bases, and 2 bases lay between the germline ends. The CDR3 is made up of 12 amino acids. Written as DNA, the CDR3 is TGTGCTAGTGGTTATAACACCGGGGAGCTGTTTTTT. It is translated as CASGYNTGELFF.

This sequence joins TRBV6-6 and TRBJ1-1, with D unclear. The CDR3 sequence is 13 residues long. Trimming took off 1 base at V and 0 bases at J, with 3 bases between the two ends. Germline V CDR1 and CDR2: MNHNY, SVGAGI (reference sequence). This CDR3 is CASSYYLNTEAFF. The CDR3 coding sequence is TGTGCCAGCAGTTACTACCTGAACACTGAAGCTTTCTTT.

This clonotype was seen more than once but under ten times. This rearrangement joins TRBV11-2 to TRBJ1-1; no clear D gene. The V end was cut by 2 bases, the J end by 6 bases, with 10 bases between. This CDR3 region has 13 residues. CDR1 is SGHAT and CDR2 is FQNNGV in the germline V gene. CDR3 residues: CASSLRANAEAFF. CDR3 nucleotide sequence: TGTGCCAGCAGCTTAAGGGCCAACGCTGAAGCTTTCTTT.

This clonotype was counted many times. The chain joins TRBV3-1 to TRBJ2-1, with 10 bases identical to TRBD2. Trimming took 3 bases from V and 8 from J; bases not matched to a gene: 7. CDR1 is LGHDT, CDR2 YNNKEL, per germline (reference sequence). The CDR3 runs to 15 residues. DNA for the CDR3: TGTGCCAGCAGCCAGGCTAGCGGGGGACTGTATGAGCAGTTCTTC. It is translated as CASSQASGGLYEQFF.

There are a few counts of this clonotype. This chain uses TRBV6-1 with TRBJ1-1; 8 positions agree with TRBD1. Germline values: CDR1 MNHNS, CDR2 SASEGT. The length of the CDR3 is 14 residues. V lost 5 bases, J lost 3 bases, and 5 bases stayed unmatched. CDR3 sequence reads: CASSWGQVDTEAFF. Here the CDR3 DNA reads TGTGCCAGCAGTTGGGGACAGGTTGACACTGAAGCTTTCTTT.

This clonotype was counted a few times. The chain links TRBV5-4 to TRBJ1-2, with 9 bases that match TRBD1. Looked up from germline, CDR1 is SGHNT and CDR2 is YYREEE (reference sequence). The junction had 12 bases not matched to a gene; V was cut back by 4 bases and J by 8 bases. The CDR3 covers 15 residues. In DNA, the CDR3 is TGTGCCAGCAGCCCCGGACAGGGGCCTCTACACGGCTACACCTTC. Its protein is CASSPGQGPLHGYTF.

The J gene is TRBJ1-4, the V gene TRBV7-2; no clear D gene. The CDR3 has 14 residues. Germline loops: CDR1 SGHTA, CDR2 FQGNSA. Trimming removed 1 base from V and 4 bases from J, with 7 bases in between. The DNA of the CDR3 is TGTGCCAGCAGCTTAGACGGCCTTAATGAAAAACTGTTTTTT. Protein sequence: CASSLDGLNEKLFF.

The chain links TRBV6-5 to TRBJ2-7, with D possibly called TRBD1 or TRBD2 (5 bases each). Germline V gene sequence: CDR1 MNHEY, CDR2 SVGAGI. V lost 5 bases and J lost 2, with 16 bases in between. This CDR3 region has 15 residues. CDR3 region: CASSPQGERAYEQYF. The CDR3 DNA sequence: TGTGCCAGCAGTCCCCAGGGAGAACGTGCCTACGAGCAGTACTTC.

The gene calls are TRBV10-2 and TRBJ1-1; D is ambiguous. This CDR3 contains 12 residues. Germline V gene data show CDR1 as WSHSY and CDR2 as SAAADI. V was clipped by 3 bases and J by 5 bases, with 7 bases between them. The CDR3 loop reads CASSDRRTEAFF. The CDR3 DNA follows: TGCGCCAGCAGTGATAGGCGGACTGAAGCTTTCTTT.

The genes are TRBV15 and TRBJ1-5; 9 bases agree with TRBD1. V dropped 5 bases and J dropped 6; count of bases not matched to a gene: 11. There are 16 residues in the CDR3. Germline V CDR1 and CDR2: LNHNV, YYDKDF (reference sequence). The chain's CDR3 is CATSPPRNRGPQPQHF. The CDR3 DNA is TGTGCCACCAGCCCTCCCCGCAACAGGGGGCCTCAGCCCCAGCATTTT.

This clonotype was detected a few times. This chain connects TRBV7-6 to TRBJ2-1, with D unresolved. Per the germline V gene, CDR1 is SGHVS and CDR2 is FNYEAQ. V was cut by 5 bases and J by 6 bases, with 8 bases left in between. The CDR3 totals 12 residues. The CDR3 loop is CASSEDGNEQFF. The CDR3 DNA reads as TGTGCCAGCAGCGAGGACGGCAATGAGCAGTTCTTC.

The table lists this clonotype with many counts. The gene calls are TRBV29-1 and TRBJ2-5; possible D gene TRBD2, 5 bases. The CDR3 has 14 residues. V was shortened by 7 bases and J by 0 bases, with 15 bases between the two germline ends. Germline CDR1 and CDR2: SQVTM and ANQGSEA. The CDR3 loop reads CSGGLAGDQETQYF. The DNA of the CDR3 is TGCAGCGGAGGGCTCGCTGGGGACCAAGAGACCCAGTACTTC.

The V call is TRBV12-3 or TRBV12-4, the J call TRBJ2-2; D not certain. The CDR3 runs 13 residues. V was pared by 7 bases and J by 5 bases, with 11 bases between. The CDR3 reads CASIIGQTGELFF. DNA for the CDR3: TGTGCCAGCATCATCGGGCAGACCGGGGAGCTGTTTTTT.

The chain couples TRBV7-2 to TRBJ1-3; the D gene is possibly TRBD1 (6 bases). Germline-derived CDR1 and CDR2 are SGHTA and FQGNSA. The CDR3 is 16 residues long. The V and J ends lost 5 bases and 0 bases respectively, with 14 bases between them. DNA for the CDR3: TGTGCCAGCAGCCCCCGGGACAAGTTCTCTGGAAACACCATATATTTT. This encodes CASSPRDKFSGNTIYF.